The 24 T cell receptor beta chains below come from one sample, sequenced in a study of post-analysis software for immune sequencing data. Sequencing libraries made from TCR beta cDNA carried unique molecular identifiers. TCRdb redid the calling of the PCR reads with MiXCR, one entry per CDR3 protein. The sample lists fewer than 850,000 distinct CDR3 sequences; 30% were seen once. For these TCRs, the target antigens are not known. Study-level results: Patients showed TRBV5-6, TRBV5-1 and TRBV20-1 among five TRBV segments more frequent than in controls.

Sequencing was performed on blood. All receptors derive from a girl between 10 and 17 years old with multiple sclerosis.

This clonotype was seen only a few times. The chain couples TRBV3-1 to TRBJ2-6, with D unclear. The CDR3 totals 15 residues. Trimming shortened V by 1 base and J by 0 bases, and 4 bases separated the two germline ends. CDR1 and CDR2 from the germline V gene are LGHDT and YNNKEL (reference sequence). The CDR3 reads CASSQANSGANVLTF. CDR3 bases: TGTGCCAGCAGCCAAGCGAACTCTGGGGCCAACGTCCTGACTTTC. The variable domain in full, with the rest retrieved from reference TRBV3-1 and TRBJ2-6, is DTAVSQTPKYLVTQMGNDKSIKCEQNLGHDTMYWYKQDSKKFLKIMFSYNNKELIINETVPNRFSPKSPDKAHLNLHINSLELGDSAVYFCASSQANSGANVLTFGAGSRLTVL.

The chain links TRBV12-3 or TRBV12-4 to TRBJ1-2; 8 bases match TRBD1. This CDR3 contains 15 residues. Trimming removed 0 bases from V and 8 bases from J; junction bases left unmatched: 8. The CDR3 bases are TGTGCCAGCAGTTTAGCGGCCAGGGGGCACGGAGGCTACACCTTC. Amino acid sequence: CASSLAARGHGGYTF.

This clonotype was seen only a few times. This sequence joins TRBV20-1 and TRBJ1-2, with unresolved D. The CDR3 spans 13 residues. V was cut by 3 bases and J by 4 bases, with 12 bases left in between. The V gene's germline CDR1 is DFQATT and CDR2 SNEGSKA (reference sequence). CDR3 in amino acids: CSASSGLSYGYTF. The CDR3 DNA follows: TGCAGTGCTAGTAGCGGACTCAGCTATGGCTACACCTTC.

This clonotype was picked up a small number of times. The chain uses TRBV29-1 and TRBJ2-1; D uncertain. V was clipped by 5 bases and J by 7 bases, with 15 bases between them. CDR3 length: 13 amino acids. Per germline, CDR1 SQVTM and CDR2 ANQGSEA. The CDR3 region is CSVRRRAWNEQFF. As DNA, the CDR3 is TGCAGCGTTCGGCGACGGGCCTGGAATGAGCAGTTCTTC.

Written as DNA, the CDR3 is TGTGCCAGCGTGATGGCGGGGGGGACCAGCGAGCAGTACTTC. It is translated as CASVMAGGTSEQYF. The chain couples TRBV12-3 or TRBV12-4 to TRBJ2-7, with 9 bases lining up with TRBD2. V trimming: 8 bases; J trimming: 6 bases; junction bases outside the gene matches: 11. The CDR3 is 14 amino acids.

This clonotype occurred many times. The CDR3 protein is CASRASGISYEQYF. CDR3 sequence (DNA): TGTGCCAGCAGGGCTAGCGGCATCTCCTACGAGCAGTACTTC. V gene TRBV12-3 or TRBV12-4 combines with J gene TRBJ2-7; TRBD2 matches 7 bases. The ends lost 6 bases at V and 0 bases at J; junction bases unmatched: 5. This CDR3 has 14 amino acids.

This clonotype was recorded at least ten times. This rearrangement joins TRBV4-3 to TRBJ1-2; 7 bases line up with TRBD1. Losses at the gene ends were 4 bases for V and 7 bases for J; bases not matched to a gene: 9. This CDR3 has 14 amino acids. CDR1 is LGHNA, CDR2 YSLEER, per germline. CDR3: CASSRQGGEGGYTF. CDR3 in DNA: TGCGCCAGCAGCCGACAGGGTGGTGAGGGTGGCTACACCTTC.

This clonotype was counted many times. The genes are TRBV7-7 and TRBJ2-5; 10 bases match TRBD2. CDR1 and CDR2 (germline): SSHAT, FNYEAQ (reference sequence). The CDR3 consists of 16 residues. Trimming at V came to 5 bases and at J to 3 bases, leaving 9 bases not matched to a gene. As DNA, the CDR3 is TGTGCCAGCAGCCTCGGGGCTAGCGGGAGAGAAGAGACCCAGTACTTC. It encodes CASSLGASGREETQYF.

The chain employs TRBV3-1 and TRBJ1-2; no definite D call. In germline, CDR1 is LGHDT, CDR2 YNNKEL (reference sequence). The CDR3 totals 16 residues. Trimming removed 2 bases from V and 7 bases from J, with 20 bases in between. The CDR3 nucleotides read TGTGCCAGCAGCCAACGCATGTCAAACCCCCGGGGTGGCTACACCTTC. Amino acids: CASSQRMSNPRGGYTF.

The table lists this clonotype with a few counts. The J gene is TRBJ2-3, the V gene TRBV19; 10 positions agree with TRBD1. J gave up 5 bases and V 11 bases, and 4 bases lay outside the gene matches. The CDR3 has 12 amino acids. Germline V lookup: CDR1 LNHDA, CDR2 SQIVND (reference sequence). The chain's CDR3 is CARQGAVDTQYF. CDR3 coding DNA: TGTGCCCGACAGGGGGCGGTAGATACGCAGTATTTT.

The chain carries TRBV3-1 and TRBJ2-7; tentatively, D is TRBD2 (5 bases). Trimming shortened V by 0 bases and J by 7 bases, and 16 bases separated the two germline ends. The CDR3 is 15 amino acids. Per the germline V gene, CDR1 is LGHDT and CDR2 is YNNKEL (reference sequence). CDR3 DNA: TGTGCCAGCAGCCAAGACCCAGCGGCCTACAATGAGCAGTACTTC. Translated, it gives CASSQDPAAYNEQYF.

This clonotype was counted many times. The V call is TRBV5-1, the J call TRBJ1-1, with a weak D call TRBD1 (5 bases). From germline, CDR1 is SGHRS and CDR2 YFSETQ. Deletions cut 0 bases from V and 3 bases from J, with 15 bases between. The CDR3 length is 16 residues. CDR3 in amino acids: CASSLDAARAYTEAFF. CDR3 DNA: TGCGCCAGCAGCTTGGATGCGGCCAGGGCCTACACTGAAGCTTTCTTT.

The sample holds a few counts of this clonotype. This chain connects TRBV24-1 to TRBJ2-3, with unresolved D. Looked up from germline, CDR1 is KGHDR and CDR2 is SFDVKD. V gave up 0 bases and J gave up 6 bases, with 12 bases separating them. The CDR3 is 15 amino acids. CDR3 residues: CATSDLQGLGDTQYF. The CDR3 region has the DNA TGTGCCACCAGTGATTTGCAAGGCTTGGGCGATACGCAGTATTTT.

This clonotype was detected a few times. The genes are TRBV5-1 and TRBJ2-1; D might be TRBD1 or TRBD2, each matching 6 bases. Germline loops: CDR1 SGHRS, CDR2 YFSETQ. The CDR3 runs to 16 residues. V gave up 6 bases and J gave up 2 bases, with 18 bases separating them. The CDR3 loop is CASTAVWGDTYNEQFF. In DNA, the CDR3 is TGCGCCAGCACCGCGGTTTGGGGGGACACCTACAATGAGCAGTTCTTC.

This chain connects TRBV28 to TRBJ2-7; no clear D. Germline V CDR1 and CDR2: MDHEN, SYDVKM. The CDR3 loop spans 12 amino acids. V was shortened by 8 bases and J by 3 bases, with 11 bases between the two germline ends. Here the CDR3 DNA reads TGTGCCAGCTATACAGCTTACTACGAGCAGTACTTC. This translates into CASYTAYYEQYF. Full variable domain (outside the CDR3, taken from reference TRBV28 and TRBJ2-7): DVKVTQSSRYLVKRTGEKVFLECVQDMDHENMFWYRQDPGLGLRLIYFSYDVKMKEKGDIPEGYSVSREKKERFSLILESASTNQTSMYLCASYTAYYEQYFGPGTRLTVT.

In its sample, this clonotype was seen a few times. The rearrangement links TRBV20-1 to TRBJ1-1; D might be TRBD1 (5 bases). Trimming stripped 6 bases from V and 4 bases from J, with 18 bases between. The CDR3 runs 14 residues. The germline CDR1 and CDR2 sequences are DFQATT and SNEGSKA (reference sequence). The CDR3 DNA reads as TGCAGTGCGCGCTCGACTCTTGGGGGCACTGAAGCTTTCTTT. As protein: CSARSTLGGTEAFF.

The chain has TRBV18 and TRBJ2-3; D call uncertain. V was trimmed by 8 bases and J by 4 bases, leaving 7 bases between them. This CDR3 has 11 residues. The germline V gene encodes CDR1 KGHSH and CDR2 LQKENI. In nucleotides, the CDR3 is TGTGCCAGCGTTAAGGCAGATACGCAGTATTTT. Protein: CASVKADTQYF.

The CDR3 here is CAISGGKGTPSYEQYF. CDR3 bases: TGTGCCATCAGTGGGGGGAAGGGGACACCATCCTACGAGCAGTACTTC. V usage is TRBV10-3 and J usage is TRBJ2-7; D may be TRBD1 (6 bases). Germline assignment: CDR1 ENHRY and CDR2 SYGVKD. V was trimmed by 4 bases and J by 1 base, leaving 17 bases between them. The CDR3 covers 16 residues.

The rearrangement links TRBV12-3 or TRBV12-4 to TRBJ2-1; D possibly corresponds to TRBD2 (6 bases). CDR3 length: 14 residues. V was cut by 5 bases and J by 8 bases, with 16 bases left in between. CDR3 DNA sequence: TGTGCCAGCAGTCCCCGGGGTAGCGGAGATGAGCAGTTCTTC. It translates to CASSPRGSGDEQFF.

This clonotype was picked up one time. No conserved phenylalanine or tryptophan ends this CDR3, so it is likely a read error. CDR3 coding DNA: TGTGCCACCCCCTACGAGCAGTACTTA. It translates to CATPYEQYL. The V gene is TRBV7-2, the J gene TRBJ2-7; D gene uncertain. The CDR3 totals 9 residues. CDR1 is SGHTA, CDR2 FQGNSA, per germline. V was shortened by 10 bases and J by 2 bases, with 3 bases between the two germline ends.

This clonotype has a handful of counts. V usage is TRBV27 and J usage is TRBJ2-1; the D is unclear. The length of the CDR3 is 16 residues. Germline V gene data show CDR1 as MNHEY and CDR2 as SMNVEV (reference sequence). V was cut by 5 bases and J by 8 bases, with 22 bases left in between. For the CDR3, the DNA is TGTGCCAGCAGTCACCCACGTCCTAAACTTGGCGATGAGCAGTTCTTC. It specifies CASSHPRPKLGDEQFF.

A word on this clonotype: Relative to the germline gene, one junction end is altered; a read error may explain this. The J gene is TRBJ2-7, the V gene TRBV12-3 or TRBV12-4; 9 bases map to TRBD1. The CDR3 is 15 amino acids. CDR3 coding DNA: TGTGCCAGCAGTGCCACAGGGGGCTATTCCTACGAGCGGTACTTC. It codes for CASSATGGYSYERYF.

This sequence joins TRBV4-3 and TRBJ2-7, with TRBD2 identical over 7 bases. V lost 0 bases to trimming and J lost 4 bases; unmatched junction nucleotides: 6. From germline, CDR1 is LGHNA and CDR2 YSLEER. The CDR3 runs 15 residues. Written as DNA, the CDR3 is TGCGCCAGCAGCCAAGAAGGGCGGGGGAGGTACGAGCAGTACTTC. This sequence encodes CASSQEGRGRYEQYF.

V and J are TRBV21-1 and TRBJ1-1. TRBV21-1 is given as a pseudogene. The CDR3 spans 13 residues. The CDR3 DNA is TGTGCCAGCAGCAAAGATCAGAACACTGAAGCTTTCTTT. Protein product: CASSKDQNTEAFF.